This T cell receptor beta chain was sequenced in a study of blood T cells in healthy people across ages. Findings and limits, study-wide: Long-lived and aged donors differed, with more naive CD4+ cells and higher diversity in the long-lived.

Alongside a J-beta primer mix, a sample-barcoded 5' primer served in a second PCR lasting roughly 6 to 11 cycles. MiXCR was run by TCRdb on the 5' RACE reads, yielding one entry per CDR3 protein. Here the sample spans 600,000 to 850,000 distinct CDR3 sequences, 20% to 25% being singletons. Samples had at least 7 million PBMCs isolated from them. This CDR3 contains 13 residues. The V and J ends lost 2 bases and 3 bases respectively, with 7 bases between them. CDR1 KGHDR and CDR2 SFDVKD come from the germline V gene. About this clonotype: Antigen unknown.

These sequences were also reported in another study, on T cells of mothers and their children. That work adds: When mothers and children were related, their normalized repertoire overlap, which was always slightly higher, did not differ significantly from that of unrelated pairs.

The receptor comes from a boy aged 10-17 years in good health. The V gene is TRBV24-1, the J gene TRBJ2-7; maybe TRBD1 (6 bases). Material: blood. The CDR3 region is CATSDSDSYEQYF. CDR3 DNA sequence: TGTGCCACCAGTGATTCGGACAGCTACGAGCAGTACTTC.